Sequencing of this T cell receptor (beta chain) was carried out in a study of blood T cell repertoires in COVID-19. In its sample, this clone was seen once. Sequenced by immunoSEQ multiplex PCR; TCRdb stores in-frame clones only, minus some. The repertoire consists of approximately 97,000 clones, with approximately 80% occurring once and the leading ten covering approximately 4.5%. The CDR3 extends over 14 amino acids. The V segment lost 0 bases and the J segment 4 bases; nucleotides outside the gene matches: 3. Germline loops: CDR1 SGDLS, CDR2 YYNGEE. The chain is built from TRBV9 and TRBJ1-1, with TRBD1 identical over 7 bases. The source of this sequence is a human donor in a cohort sampled during active COVID-19. Sequenced input: peripheral blood. CDR3 nucleotides: TGTGCCAGCAGCGTAGTTACAGGGGCCACTGAAGCTTTCTTT. Its protein is CASSVVTGATEAFF.